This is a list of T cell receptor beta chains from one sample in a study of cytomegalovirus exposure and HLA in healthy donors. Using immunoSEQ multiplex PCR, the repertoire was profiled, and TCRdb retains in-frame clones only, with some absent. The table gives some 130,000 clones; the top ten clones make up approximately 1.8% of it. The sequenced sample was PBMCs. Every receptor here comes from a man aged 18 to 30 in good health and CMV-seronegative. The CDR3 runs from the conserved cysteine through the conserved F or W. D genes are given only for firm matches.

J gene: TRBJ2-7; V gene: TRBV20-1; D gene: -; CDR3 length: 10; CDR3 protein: CSAIDNEQYF; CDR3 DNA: TGCAGTGCTATCGACAACGAGCAGTACTTC
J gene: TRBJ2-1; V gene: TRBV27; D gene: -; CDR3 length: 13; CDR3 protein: CASSLRGYNEQFF; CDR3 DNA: TGTGCCAGCAGCCTTCGGGGGTACAATGAGCAGTTCTTC
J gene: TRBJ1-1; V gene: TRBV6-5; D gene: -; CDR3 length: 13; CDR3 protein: CASSDGGSTEAFF; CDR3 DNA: TGTGCCAGCAGTGACGGGGGGAGTACTGAAGCTTTCTTT
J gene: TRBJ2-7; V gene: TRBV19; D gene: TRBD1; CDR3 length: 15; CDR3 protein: CASSSIRDRPYEQYF; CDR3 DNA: TGTGCCAGTAGTTCAATCAGGGACAGACCCTACGAGCAGTACTTC
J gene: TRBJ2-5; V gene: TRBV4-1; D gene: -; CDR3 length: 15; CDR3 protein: CASSQANLAAETQYF; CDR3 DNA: TGCGCCAGCAGCCAAGCTAACCTAGCCGCGGAGACCCAGTACTTC
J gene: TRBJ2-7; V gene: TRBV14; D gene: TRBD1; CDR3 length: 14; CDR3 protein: CASSQDGTDYEQYF; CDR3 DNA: TGTGCCAGCAGCCAAGATGGGACAGACTACGAGCAGTACTTC
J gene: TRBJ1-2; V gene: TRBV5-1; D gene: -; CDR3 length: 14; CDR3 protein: CASSLAGGVDGYTF; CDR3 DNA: TGCGCCAGCAGCTTGGCGGGGGGCGTTGATGGCTACACCTTC
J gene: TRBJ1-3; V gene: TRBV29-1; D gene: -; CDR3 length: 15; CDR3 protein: CSVEDLGGSGNTIYF; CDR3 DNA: TGCAGCGTTGAAGATCTCGGGGGGTCCGGAAACACCATATATTTT
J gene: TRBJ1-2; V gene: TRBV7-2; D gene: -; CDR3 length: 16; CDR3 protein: CASSPQGGGIYGGYTF; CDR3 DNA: TGTGCCAGCAGCCCCCAAGGTGGAGGGATTTATGGTGGCTACACCTTC
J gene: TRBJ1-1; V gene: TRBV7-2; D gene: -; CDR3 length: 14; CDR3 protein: CASSGAGVNTEAFF; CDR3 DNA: TGTGCCAGCAGCGGGGCAGGGGTGAACACTGAAGCTTTCTTT
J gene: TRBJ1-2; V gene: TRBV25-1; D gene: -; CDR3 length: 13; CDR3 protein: CASSEYRAGGYTF; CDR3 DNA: TGTGCCAGCAGTGAGTACAGGGCGGGTGGCTACACCTTC
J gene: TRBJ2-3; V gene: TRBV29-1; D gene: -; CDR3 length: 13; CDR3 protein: CSVIRAGTDTQYF; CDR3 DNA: TGCAGCGTTATACGGGCAGGGACAGATACGCAGTATTTT
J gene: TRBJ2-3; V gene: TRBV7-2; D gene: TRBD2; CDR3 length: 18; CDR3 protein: CASSPRTSGGSSTDTQYF; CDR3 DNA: TGTGCCAGCAGCCCACGGACTAGCGGGGGTTCCAGCACAGATACGCAGTATTTT
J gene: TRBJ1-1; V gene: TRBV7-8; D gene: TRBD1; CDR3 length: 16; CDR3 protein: CASSFVTGTGGTEAFF; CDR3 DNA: TGTGCCAGCAGCTTTGTAACCGGGACAGGGGGTACTGAAGCTTTCTTT
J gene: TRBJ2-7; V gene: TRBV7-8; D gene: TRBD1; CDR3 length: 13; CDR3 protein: CASSRINRGEQYF; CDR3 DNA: TGTGCCAGCAGCCGGATCAACAGGGGCGAGCAGTACTTC